This TCR beta chain emerged from a study of control samples from healthy donors and cancer patients. Assay: immunoSEQ multiplex PCR; the TCRdb copy retains only in-frame clones and omits some. The table lists about 150,000 clones, approximately 93% of them singletons. Trimming removed 4 bases from V and 3 bases from J; junction bases left unmatched: 8. CDR3 length: 15 amino acids. The germline CDR1 and CDR2 sequences are SGHNT and YYREEE (reference sequence). Sequencing was carried out using blood. This receptor was identified in a man aged 40-49 years in good health. The rearrangement uses TRBV5-4 and TRBJ1-2; TRBD1 aligns across 8 bases. CDR3 loop: CASSPDRAPHYGYTF. For the CDR3, the DNA is TGTGCCAGCAGCCCGGACAGGGCCCCTCACTATGGCTACACCTTC.